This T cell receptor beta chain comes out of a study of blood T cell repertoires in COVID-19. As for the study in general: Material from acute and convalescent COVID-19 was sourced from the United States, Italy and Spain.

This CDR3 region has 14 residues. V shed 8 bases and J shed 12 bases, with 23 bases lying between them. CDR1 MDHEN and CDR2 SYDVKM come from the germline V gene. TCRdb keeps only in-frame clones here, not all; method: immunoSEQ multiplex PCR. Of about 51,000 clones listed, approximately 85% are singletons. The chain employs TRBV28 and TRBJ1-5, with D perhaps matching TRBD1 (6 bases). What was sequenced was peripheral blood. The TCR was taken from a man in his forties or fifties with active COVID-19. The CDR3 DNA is TGTGCCAGCGGTTCTAACCTTGGACAGATAATCCAGCATTTT. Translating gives CASGSNLGQIIQHF.